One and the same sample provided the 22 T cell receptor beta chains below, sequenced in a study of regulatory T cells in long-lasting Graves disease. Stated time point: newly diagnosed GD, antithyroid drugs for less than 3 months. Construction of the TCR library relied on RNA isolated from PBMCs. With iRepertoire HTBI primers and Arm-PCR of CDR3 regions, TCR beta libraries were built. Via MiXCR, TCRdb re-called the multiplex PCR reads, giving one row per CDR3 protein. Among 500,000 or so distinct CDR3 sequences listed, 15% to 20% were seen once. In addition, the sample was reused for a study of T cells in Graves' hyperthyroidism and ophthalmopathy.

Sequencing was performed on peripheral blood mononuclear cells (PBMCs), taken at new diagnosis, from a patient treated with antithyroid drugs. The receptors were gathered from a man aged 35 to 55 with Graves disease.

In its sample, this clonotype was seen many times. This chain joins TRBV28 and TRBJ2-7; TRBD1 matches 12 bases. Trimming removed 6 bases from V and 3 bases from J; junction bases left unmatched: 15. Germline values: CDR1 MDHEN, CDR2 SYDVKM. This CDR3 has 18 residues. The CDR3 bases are TGTGCCAGCAGCTCCGGGACAGGGGGCCTCTTCCCACTCTACGAGCAGTACTTC. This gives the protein CASSSGTGGLFPLYEQYF. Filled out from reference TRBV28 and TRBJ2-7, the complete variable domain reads DVKVTQSSRYLVKRTGEKVFLECVQDMDHENMFWYRQDPGLGLRLIYFSYDVKMKEKGDIPEGYSVSREKKERFSLILESASTNQTSMYLCASSSGTGGLFPLYEQYFGPGTRLTVT.

In DNA form, the CDR3 reads TGTGCCAGCAGGCTCAGGGGTAGCACTGAAGCTTTCTTT. Translation: CASRLRGSTEAFF. This chain connects TRBV6-2 or TRBV6-3 to TRBJ1-1; TRBD1 might be the D (6 bases). The CDR3 is 13 residues long. CDR1 MNHEY and CDR2 SVGEGT come from the germline V gene. V gave up 6 bases and J gave up 4 bases, with 12 bases separating them.

CDR3 in amino acids: CASSQDRGVETQYF. The DNA of the CDR3 is TGCGCCAGCAGCCAAGATCGTGGGGTGGAGACCCAGTACTTC. The genes are TRBV4-1 and TRBJ2-5, with no clear D. The length of the CDR3 is 14 residues. Per the germline V gene, CDR1 is MGHRA and CDR2 is YSYEKL. V was cut by 0 bases and J by 5 bases, with 10 bases left in between.

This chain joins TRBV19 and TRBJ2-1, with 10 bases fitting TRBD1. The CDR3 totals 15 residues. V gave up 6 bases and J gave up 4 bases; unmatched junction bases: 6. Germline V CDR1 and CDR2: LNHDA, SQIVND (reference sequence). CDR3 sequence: CASRMRTGGYNEQFF. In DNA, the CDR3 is TGTGCCAGTAGAATGCGGACAGGGGGATACAATGAGCAGTTCTTC.

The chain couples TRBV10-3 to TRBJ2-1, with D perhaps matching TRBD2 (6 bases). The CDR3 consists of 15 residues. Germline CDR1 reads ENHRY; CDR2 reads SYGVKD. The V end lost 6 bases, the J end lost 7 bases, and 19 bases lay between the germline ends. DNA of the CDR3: TGTGCCATCAGGGATGGGACTCCCCTTGAAAATGAGCAGTTCTTC. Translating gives CAIRDGTPLENEQFF.

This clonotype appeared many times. CDR3 amino acids: CSARDPGRATEAFF. CDR3 DNA: TGCAGTGCTAGAGACCCTGGACGCGCCACTGAAGCTTTCTTT. The chain carries TRBV20-1 and TRBJ1-1, with no clear D. There are 14 residues in the CDR3. V lost 0 bases and J 4 bases, leaving 12 bases between the germline ends. The germline gives CDR1 DFQATT, CDR2 SNEGSKA (reference sequence).

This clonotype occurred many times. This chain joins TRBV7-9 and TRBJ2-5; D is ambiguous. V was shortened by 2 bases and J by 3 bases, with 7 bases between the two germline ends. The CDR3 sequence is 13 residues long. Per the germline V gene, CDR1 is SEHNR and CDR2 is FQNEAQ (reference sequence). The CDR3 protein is CASSLPNEETQYF. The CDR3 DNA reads TGTGCCAGCAGCTTACCCAATGAAGAGACCCAGTACTTC.

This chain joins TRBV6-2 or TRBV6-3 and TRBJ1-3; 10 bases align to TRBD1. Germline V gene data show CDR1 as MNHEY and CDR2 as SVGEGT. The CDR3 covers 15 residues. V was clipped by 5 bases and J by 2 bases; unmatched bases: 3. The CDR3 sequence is CASSTDRGTGNTIYF. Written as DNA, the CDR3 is TGTGCCAGCAGTACGGACAGGGGGACTGGAAACACCATATATTTT.

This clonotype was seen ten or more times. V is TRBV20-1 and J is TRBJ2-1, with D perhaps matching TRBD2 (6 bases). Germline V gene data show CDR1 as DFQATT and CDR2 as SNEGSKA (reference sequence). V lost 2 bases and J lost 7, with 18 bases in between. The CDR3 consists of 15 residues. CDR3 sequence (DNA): TGCAGTGCTAGACCGAGTTCTGCGGGGAGGAATGAGCAGTTCTTC. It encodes CSARPSSAGRNEQFF.

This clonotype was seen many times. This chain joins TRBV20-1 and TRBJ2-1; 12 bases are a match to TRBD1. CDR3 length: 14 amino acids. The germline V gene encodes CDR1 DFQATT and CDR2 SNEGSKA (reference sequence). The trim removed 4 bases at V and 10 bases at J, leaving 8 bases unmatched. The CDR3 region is CSATPGQGAVEQFF. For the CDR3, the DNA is TGCAGTGCTACACCGGGACAGGGGGCAGTCGAGCAGTTCTTC.

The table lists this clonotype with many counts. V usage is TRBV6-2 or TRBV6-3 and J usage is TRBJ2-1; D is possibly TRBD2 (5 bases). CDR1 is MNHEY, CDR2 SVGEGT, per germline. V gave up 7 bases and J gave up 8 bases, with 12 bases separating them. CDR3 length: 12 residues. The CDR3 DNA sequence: TGTGCCAGCACTACTAGAATCTATGAGCAGTTCTTC. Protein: CASTTRIYEQFF.

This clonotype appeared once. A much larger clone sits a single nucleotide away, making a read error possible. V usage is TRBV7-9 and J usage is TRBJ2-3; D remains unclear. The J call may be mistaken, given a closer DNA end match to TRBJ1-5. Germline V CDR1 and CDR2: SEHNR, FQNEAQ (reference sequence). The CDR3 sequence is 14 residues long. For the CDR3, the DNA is TGTGCCAGCAGCGCACGGGGTGGTACAGATACGCAGCATTTT. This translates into CASSARGGTDTQHF.

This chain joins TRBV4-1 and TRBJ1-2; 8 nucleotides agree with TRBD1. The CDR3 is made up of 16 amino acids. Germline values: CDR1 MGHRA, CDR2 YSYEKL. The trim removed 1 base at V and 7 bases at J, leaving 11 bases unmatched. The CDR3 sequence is CASSQVAASGGGGYTF. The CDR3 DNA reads TGCGCCAGCAGCCAAGTCGCAGCCTCAGGGGGCGGTGGCTACACCTTC.

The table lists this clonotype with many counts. CDR3 bases: TGTGCCAGCAGTTGGGGCGGGGGACGCATTCAGTACTTC. Translated, it gives CASSWGGGRIQYF. This rearrangement joins TRBV28 to TRBJ2-4; 7 nucleotides align to TRBD2. V trimming: 4 bases; J trimming: 9 bases; junction bases outside the gene matches: 6. The CDR3 loop spans 13 amino acids. Germline-derived CDR1 and CDR2 are MDHEN and SYDVKM.

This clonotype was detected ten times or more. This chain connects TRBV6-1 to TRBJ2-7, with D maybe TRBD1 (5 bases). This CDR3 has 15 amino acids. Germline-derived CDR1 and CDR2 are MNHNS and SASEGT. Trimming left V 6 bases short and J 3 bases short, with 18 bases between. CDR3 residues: CASRGPVESGYEQYF. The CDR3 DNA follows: TGTGCCAGCAGGGGGCCAGTGGAGAGTGGCTACGAGCAGTACTTC.

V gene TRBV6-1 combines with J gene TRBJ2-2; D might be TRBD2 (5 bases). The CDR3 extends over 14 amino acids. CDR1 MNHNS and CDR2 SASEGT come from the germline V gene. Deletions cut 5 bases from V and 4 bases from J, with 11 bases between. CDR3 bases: TGTGCCAGCAGTCACCTCGCGGGCACCGGGGAGCTGTTTTTT. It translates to CASSHLAGTGELFF.

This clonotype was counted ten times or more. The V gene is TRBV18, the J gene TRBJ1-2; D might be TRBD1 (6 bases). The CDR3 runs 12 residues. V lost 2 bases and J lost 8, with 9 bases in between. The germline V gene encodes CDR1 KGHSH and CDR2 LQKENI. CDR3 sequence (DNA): TGTGCCAGCTCACCAAAAGGGGGAGGCTACACCTTC. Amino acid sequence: CASSPKGGGYTF.

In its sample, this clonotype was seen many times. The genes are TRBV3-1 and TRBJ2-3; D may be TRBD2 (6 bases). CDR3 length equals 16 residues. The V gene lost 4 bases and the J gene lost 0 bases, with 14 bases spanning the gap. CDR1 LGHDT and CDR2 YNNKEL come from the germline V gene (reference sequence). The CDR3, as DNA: TGTGCCAGCAGCCCCGAGCGGGCCCCTAGCACAGATACGCAGTATTTT. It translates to CASSPERAPSTDTQYF.

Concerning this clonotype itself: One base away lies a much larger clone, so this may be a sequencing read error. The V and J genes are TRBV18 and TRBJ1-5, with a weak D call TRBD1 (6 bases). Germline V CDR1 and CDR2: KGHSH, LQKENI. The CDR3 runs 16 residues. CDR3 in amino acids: CASSTTGAHSNQPQRF. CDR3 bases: TGTGCCAGCTCGACCACGGGGGCACATAGCAATCAGCCCCAGCGTTTT.

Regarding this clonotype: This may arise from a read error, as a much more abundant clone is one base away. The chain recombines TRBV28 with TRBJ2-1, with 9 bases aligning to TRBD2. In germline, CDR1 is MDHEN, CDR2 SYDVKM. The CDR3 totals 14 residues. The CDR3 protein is CASSQAGGGNEQSF. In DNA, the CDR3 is TGTGCCAGCAGTCAAGCGGGAGGAGGCAATGAGCAGTCCTTC. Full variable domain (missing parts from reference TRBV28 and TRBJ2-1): DVKVTQSSRYLVKRTGEKVFLECVQDMDHENMFWYRQDPGLGLRLIYFSYDVKMKEKGDIPEGYSVSREKKERFSLILESASTNQTSMYLCASSQAGGGNEQSFGPGTRLTVL.

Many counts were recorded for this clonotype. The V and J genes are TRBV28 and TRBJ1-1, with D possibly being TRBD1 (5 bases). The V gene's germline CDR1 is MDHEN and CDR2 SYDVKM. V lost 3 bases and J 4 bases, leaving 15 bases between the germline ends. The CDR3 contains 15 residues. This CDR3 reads CASSLRQGSGTEAFF. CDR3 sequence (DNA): TGTGCCAGCAGTTTGAGGCAGGGTTCGGGCACTGAAGCTTTCTTT.

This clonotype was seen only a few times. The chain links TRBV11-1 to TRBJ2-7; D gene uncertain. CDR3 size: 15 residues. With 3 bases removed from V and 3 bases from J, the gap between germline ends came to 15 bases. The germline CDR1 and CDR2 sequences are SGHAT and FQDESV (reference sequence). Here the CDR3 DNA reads TGTGCCAGCAGCTTGGCTGGTTCTCTCGGCTACGAGCAGTACTTC. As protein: CASSLAGSLGYEQYF.